The clone carrying this TCR beta chain is a singleton in its sample. Its antigen is not identified. The entry originates in a study of T cell responses to AZD1222 COVID-19 vaccine. Study observations and caveats: Among spike-specific TCRs, nearly half reportedly target unmutated variant regions.

Repertoires were generated with immunoSEQ multiplex PCR, while TCRdb's copy carries only in-frame clones and drops some. The table shows about 150,000 clones, with around 91% occurring only once. CDR3 size: 15 residues. V shed 6 bases and J 4 bases; nucleotides not matched to a gene: 11. Germline CDR1 is SNHLY and CDR2 is FYNNEI. This rearrangement joins TRBV2 to TRBJ1-2; 7 bases are shared with TRBD1. The sequences come from peripheral blood, collected 28 days after the second AZD1222 dose. The receptor comes from an adult who received the AZD1222 COVID-19 vaccine. CDR3 bases: TGTGCCAGCAGCGGGACAGCCTCGGAGGGCTATGGCTACACCTTC. Its translation: CASSGTASEGYGYTF.